Described below is a single T cell receptor (beta chain) sequence and its context. Its cognate antigen is unknown. Sample time point: sample taken at primary tumor resection. From tumor, nontumor lung or frozen PBMC, whole RNA was taken unsorted for sequencing. This sample was included in a study of spatial heterogeneity in lung cancer. TCRdb re-called the 5' RACE reads with MiXCR, one entry per CDR3 protein. The data contain approximately 4,000 distinct CDR3 sequences, 30% to 40% of them seen just once; the ten biggest clones take up 24%. General study points: Tracking of tumor mutation counts was seen in expanded intratumoral alpha and beta TCR counts.

The germline CDR1 and CDR2 sequences are MNHEY and SVGEGT. CDR3 length: 15 amino acids. With 10 bases clipped from V and 0 bases from J, the junction kept 8 bases outside the gene matches. The TCR originated in a male donor with early-stage non-small cell lung cancer. This chain joins TRBV6-2 or TRBV6-3 and TRBJ2-2, with 7 bases lining up with TRBD1. The sequencing used lung tumor tissue, collected at surgery. The DNA of the CDR3 is TGTGCCACCGTTTCGGGGACAGCGAACACCGGGGAGCTGTTTTTT. It translates to CATVSGTANTGELFF.